This TCR beta chain was profiled in a study of shared clonotypes between healthy human individuals. Study details: The study used three CD4 naive, three CD4 memory, two CD8 naive and one CD8 memory plate per donor.

Using immunoSEQ multiplex PCR, the repertoire was profiled, and TCRdb retains in-frame clones only, with some absent. The sample lists a few hundred thousand clones; about 74% were seen once. This CDR3 has 15 amino acids. V shed 3 bases, J shed 3 bases, and the junction held 6 bases outside the gene matches. Germline V CDR1 and CDR2: WNHNN, SYGVQD (reference sequence). This clone was counted once. Sequencing used memory CD4+ T cells sorted from blood. Subset denoted: CD45RA-negative fraction. This chain connects TRBV10-1 to TRBJ2-3; 7 positions match TRBD2. This receptor was taken from a young man in good health. Here the CDR3 DNA reads TGCGCCAGCAGTGACTTGGGAGCGGGGACAGATACGCAGTATTTT. This translates into CASSDLGAGTDTQYF.